This TCR beta chain appears in the sequencing data of a study of OX40 agonist ivuxolimab in advanced cancers. Trimming left V 2 bases short and J 8 bases short, with 10 bases between. The CDR3 is 12 amino acids. Per the germline V gene, CDR1 is SGHDT and CDR2 is YYEEEE. Profiled with immunoSEQ multiplex PCR; TCRdb holds only in-frame clones, not every one. The data show around 56,000 clones, roughly 89% seen once. The chain employs TRBV5-6 and TRBJ1-1, with TRBD1 as a possible D gene (6 bases). This receptor was identified in an adult with an advanced solid tumor such as melanoma, head and neck, liver or kidney cancer. Sample: CD4+ or CD8+ T cells sorted from blood, taken in a trial of the OX40 agonist ivuxolimab. The CDR3 DNA sequence: TGTGCCAGCAGCTTAACAGGGAGGGAAGCTTTCTTT. Residues: CASSLTGREAFF. Full variable domain (rest looked up from reference TRBV5-6 and TRBJ1-1): DAGVTQSPTHLIKTRGQQVTLRCSPKSGHDTVSWYQQALGQGPQFIFQYYEEEERQRGNFPDRFSGHQFPNYSSELNVNALLLGDSALYLCASSLTGREAFFGQGTRLTVV.